A selection of T cell receptor beta chains follows, all from one sample in a study of blood T cell repertoires in COVID-19. The method was immunoSEQ multiplex PCR; TCRdb's version includes in-frame clones alone and lacks a portion of them. The sample records roughly 350,000 clones, about 93% being singletons. Input material: peripheral blood. The receptors stem from a woman aged 18-30 years who had recovered from COVID-19. The CDR3 runs from the conserved cysteine through the conserved F or W. The order of the fields is D gene, V gene, clone size, J gene, CDR3 protein, CDR3 DNA. A D gene is named only where the DNA matches it firmly. The size field is filled for only some rows; it gives once, few, many or a size class.

d_call: .
v_call: TRBV9
clone_size: .
j_call: TRBJ2-5
cdr3_aa: CASSVGSGETQYF
cdr3_nt: TGTGCCAGCAGCGTGGGGTCGGGGGAGACCCAGTACTTC

d_call: .
v_call: TRBV5-4
clone_size: .
j_call: TRBJ1-1
cdr3_aa: CASSSDIGGLTEAFF
cdr3_nt: TGTGCCAGCAGCTCTGACATTGGGGGCTTGACTGAAGCTTTCTTT

d_call: .
v_call: TRBV5-4
clone_size: .
j_call: TRBJ1-6
cdr3_aa: CASSRDRYNSPLHF
cdr3_nt: TGTGCCAGCAGCCGTGACAGATATAATTCACCCCTCCACTTT

d_call: TRBD1
v_call: TRBV27
clone_size: once
j_call: TRBJ1-1
cdr3_aa: CASRRQGAMNTEAFF
cdr3_nt: TGTGCCAGCAGGAGACAGGGGGCTATGAACACTGAAGCTTTCTTT

d_call: TRBD2
v_call: TRBV28
clone_size: .
j_call: TRBJ2-2
cdr3_aa: CASRYGGVDTGELFF
cdr3_nt: TGTGCCAGCAGATACGGGGGGGTTGACACCGGGGAGCTGTTTTTT

d_call: TRBD1
v_call: TRBV27
clone_size: .
j_call: TRBJ1-2
cdr3_aa: CASSLYRDRGSGYTF
cdr3_nt: TGTGCCAGCAGTTTATACCGGGACAGGGGCTCCGGCTACACCTTC

d_call: TRBD1
v_call: TRBV27
clone_size: .
j_call: TRBJ1-2
cdr3_aa: CASSRQGARVDYGYTF
cdr3_nt: TGTGCCAGCAGTCGACAGGGGGCGCGGGTAGACTATGGCTACACCTTC

d_call: TRBD2
v_call: TRBV11-2
clone_size: .
j_call: TRBJ2-1
cdr3_aa: CASSPTTPGLAQFEQFF
cdr3_nt: TGTGCCAGCAGCCCTACCACTCCGGGACTAGCTCAATTCGAGCAGTTCTTC

d_call: TRBD1
v_call: TRBV5-6
clone_size: .
j_call: TRBJ2-2
cdr3_aa: CASSLVPSGTGTTGELFF
cdr3_nt: TGTGCCAGCAGCTTGGTACCCTCCGGGACAGGGACCACCGGGGAGCTGTTTTTT

d_call: .
v_call: TRBV5-1
clone_size: .
j_call: TRBJ2-1
cdr3_aa: CASSLGLDNEQFF
cdr3_nt: TGCGCCAGCAGCCTCGGACTCGACAATGAGCAGTTCTTC

d_call: .
v_call: TRBV5-1
clone_size: .
j_call: TRBJ1-1
cdr3_aa: CASSLALNTEAFF
cdr3_nt: TGCGCCAGCAGCTTGGCCCTAAACACTGAAGCTTTCTTT

d_call: .
v_call: TRBV5-6
clone_size: .
j_call: TRBJ2-1
cdr3_aa: CASSLGRRKGEQFF
cdr3_nt: TGTGCCAGCAGCTTGGGGAGGAGGAAGGGTGAGCAGTTCTTC

d_call: .
v_call: TRBV6-1
clone_size: .
j_call: TRBJ2-1
cdr3_aa: CASSERPDRYNEQFF
cdr3_nt: TGTGCCAGCAGTGAGCGTCCCGACAGGTACAATGAGCAGTTCTTC

d_call: .
v_call: TRBV30
clone_size: once
j_call: TRBJ1-6
cdr3_aa: CAWSVGRSYNSPLHF
cdr3_nt: TGTGCCTGGAGTGTGGGCAGATCCTATAATTCACCCCTCCACTTT

d_call: TRBD1
v_call: TRBV27
clone_size: once
j_call: TRBJ2-3
cdr3_aa: CASRKRGQGTDTQYF
cdr3_nt: TGTGCCAGCAGAAAAAGGGGACAGGGTACAGATACGCAGTATTTT

d_call: .
v_call: TRBV19
clone_size: .
j_call: TRBJ2-5
cdr3_aa: CASRDRTGRETQYF
cdr3_nt: TGTGCCAGTAGAGACCGGACGGGAAGAGAGACCCAGTACTTC

d_call: .
v_call: TRBV11-2
clone_size: .
j_call: TRBJ1-2
cdr3_aa: CASSSEGEVSVGYTF
cdr3_nt: TGTGCCAGCAGCTCTGAGGGGGAAGTATCTGTTGGCTACACCTTC

d_call: .
v_call: TRBV24-1
clone_size: once
j_call: TRBJ2-1
cdr3_aa: CATSDHYLNEQFF
cdr3_nt: TGTGCCACCAGTGACCACTACCTCAATGAGCAGTTCTTC

d_call: TRBD1
v_call: TRBV24-1
clone_size: .
j_call: TRBJ2-1
cdr3_aa: CATSDSSVGPGGEEQFF
cdr3_nt: TGTGCCACCAGTGATTCTTCGGTGGGACCAGGGGGTGAAGAGCAGTTCTTC

d_call: .
v_call: TRBV30
clone_size: .
j_call: TRBJ1-5
cdr3_aa: CAMGRGGISIDQPQHF
cdr3_nt: TGTGCCATGGGCAGGGGAGGGATTAGTATCGATCAGCCCCAGCATTTT

d_call: TRBD2
v_call: TRBV2
clone_size: .
j_call: TRBJ2-1
cdr3_aa: CASSEASGRAYNEQFF
cdr3_nt: TGTGCCAGCAGCGAAGCTAGCGGGAGGGCCTACAATGAGCAGTTCTTC

d_call: TRBD2
v_call: TRBV7-6
clone_size: .
j_call: TRBJ2-5
cdr3_aa: CASNHPRAGEETQYF
cdr3_nt: TGTGCCAGCAACCACCCGAGAGCGGGAGAGGAGACCCAGTACTTC

d_call: .
v_call: TRBV24-1
clone_size: .
j_call: TRBJ2-1
cdr3_aa: CATSAGGHSYNEQFF
cdr3_nt: TGTGCCACCAGTGCTGGGGGACACTCCTACAATGAGCAGTTCTTC

d_call: TRBD2
v_call: TRBV9
clone_size: .
j_call: TRBJ2-1
cdr3_aa: CASSNTLAGGPNEQFF
cdr3_nt: TGTGCCAGCAGCAACACCCTAGCGGGAGGGCCAAATGAGCAGTTCTTC

d_call: .
v_call: TRBV6-6
clone_size: .
j_call: TRBJ1-2
cdr3_aa: CASREQGLGYTF
cdr3_nt: TGTGCCAGCAGGGAACAGGGTCTAGGCTACACCTTC

d_call: TRBD1
v_call: TRBV18
clone_size: .
j_call: TRBJ1-1
cdr3_aa: CASSPRWGQGMNTEAFF
cdr3_nt: TGTGCCAGCTCACCAAGATGGGGACAGGGGATGAACACTGAAGCTTTCTTT

d_call: .
v_call: TRBV19
clone_size: few
j_call: TRBJ1-6
cdr3_aa: CASSIGRGYSPLHF
cdr3_nt: TGTGCCAGTAGTATTGGCAGGGGATATTCACCCCTCCACTTT

d_call: TRBD2
v_call: TRBV7-2
clone_size: .
j_call: TRBJ2-5
cdr3_aa: CASSLIAGGQETQYF
cdr3_nt: TGTGCCAGCAGCTTAATAGCGGGAGGGCAAGAGACCCAGTACTTC

d_call: TRBD1
v_call: TRBV7-9
clone_size: .
j_call: TRBJ1-2
cdr3_aa: CASSLNGGWDRANYGYTF
cdr3_nt: TGTGCCAGCAGCTTAAATGGTGGGTGGGACAGGGCCAACTATGGCTACACCTTC

d_call: .
v_call: TRBV15
clone_size: .
j_call: TRBJ1-5
cdr3_aa: CATSSLTGSNQPQHF
cdr3_nt: TGTGCCACCAGCAGTCTTACAGGGAGCAATCAGCCCCAGCATTTT

d_call: .
v_call: TRBV19
clone_size: .
j_call: TRBJ1-6
cdr3_aa: CASHGGYSPLHF
cdr3_nt: TGTGCCAGTCACGGGGGGTATTCACCCCTCCACTTT

d_call: .
v_call: TRBV6-4
clone_size: .
j_call: TRBJ2-2
cdr3_aa: CASSEAGTIPARGHTGELFF
cdr3_nt: TGTGCCAGCAGTGAGGCCGGGACGATTCCCGCGCGGGGTCACACCGGGGAGCTGTTTTTT

d_call: .
v_call: TRBV7-9
clone_size: .
j_call: TRBJ2-1
cdr3_aa: CASSASTNLREQFF
cdr3_nt: TGTGCCAGCAGCGCCTCGACTAACCTCCGTGAGCAGTTCTTC

d_call: TRBD1
v_call: TRBV7-9
clone_size: .
j_call: TRBJ1-2
cdr3_aa: CASSLGGQGGHNYGYTF
cdr3_nt: TGTGCCAGCAGCTTAGGAGGGCAGGGGGGCCATAACTATGGCTACACCTTC

d_call: .
v_call: TRBV27
clone_size: .
j_call: TRBJ1-6
cdr3_aa: CASSCRGLGNSPLHF
cdr3_nt: TGTGCCAGCAGCTGCCGAGGACTAGGGAATTCACCCCTCCACTTT

d_call: .
v_call: TRBV7-2
clone_size: .
j_call: TRBJ2-5
cdr3_aa: CASSFNGGQETQYF
cdr3_nt: TGTGCCAGCAGCTTTAACGGGGGCCAAGAGACCCAGTACTTC

d_call: TRBD2
v_call: TRBV4-1
clone_size: .
j_call: TRBJ2-1
cdr3_aa: CASSLRTSGDNEQFF
cdr3_nt: TGCGCCAGCAGCCTCCGGACTAGCGGTGACAATGAGCAGTTCTTC

d_call: .
v_call: TRBV19
clone_size: .
j_call: TRBJ1-5
cdr3_aa: CASSLHPIGESNQPQHF
cdr3_nt: TGTGCCAGTAGTCTCCACCCTATCGGAGAGAGCAATCAGCCCCAGCATTTT

d_call: .
v_call: TRBV6-2/TRBV6-3
clone_size: .
j_call: TRBJ1-2
cdr3_aa: CASSYAGDYGYTF
cdr3_nt: TGTGCCAGCAGTTACGCCGGAGACTATGGCTACACCTTC

d_call: TRBD2
v_call: TRBV11-2
clone_size: .
j_call: TRBJ2-3
cdr3_aa: CASSRVGGRGGWAYF
cdr3_nt: TGTGCCAGCAGCCGAGTGGGTGGTCGGGGAGGGTGGGCGTATTTT

d_call: .
v_call: TRBV5-4
clone_size: .
j_call: TRBJ2-5
cdr3_aa: CASSLGQLKETQYF
cdr3_nt: TGTGCCAGCAGCTTGGGACAGCTTAAAGAGACCCAGTACTTC